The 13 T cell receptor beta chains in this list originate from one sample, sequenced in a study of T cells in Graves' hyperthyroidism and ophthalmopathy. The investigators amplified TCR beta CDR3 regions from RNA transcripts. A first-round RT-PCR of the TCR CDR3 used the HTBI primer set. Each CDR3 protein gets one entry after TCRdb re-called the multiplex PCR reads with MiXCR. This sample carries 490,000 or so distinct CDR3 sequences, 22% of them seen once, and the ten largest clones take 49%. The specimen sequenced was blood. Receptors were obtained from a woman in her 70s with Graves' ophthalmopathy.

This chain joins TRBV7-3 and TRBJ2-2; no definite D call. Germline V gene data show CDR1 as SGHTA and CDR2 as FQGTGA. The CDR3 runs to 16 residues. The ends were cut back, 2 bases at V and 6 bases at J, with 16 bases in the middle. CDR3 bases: TGTGCCAGCAGCTTAGATCCCTCGGCGCTCCCCGGGGAGCTGTTTTTT. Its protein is CASSLDPSALPGELFF.

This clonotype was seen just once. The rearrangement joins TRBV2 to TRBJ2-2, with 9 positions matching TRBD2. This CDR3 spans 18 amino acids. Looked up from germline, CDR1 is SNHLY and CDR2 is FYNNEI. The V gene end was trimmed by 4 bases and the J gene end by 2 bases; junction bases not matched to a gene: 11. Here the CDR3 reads CASSVDSGSFRNTGELFF. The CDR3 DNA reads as TGTGCCAGCAGTGTTGATAGCGGGAGTTTTCGAAACACCGGGGAGCTGTTTTTT. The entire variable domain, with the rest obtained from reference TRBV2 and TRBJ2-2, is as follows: EPEVTQTPSHQVTQMGQEVILRCVPISNHLYFYWYRQILGQKVEFLVSFYNNEISEKSEIFDDQFSVERPDGSNFTLKIRSTKLEDSAMYFCASSVDSGSFRNTGELFFGEGSRLTVL.

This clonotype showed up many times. The CDR3, as DNA: TGTGCCAGCAGTTACGGGCGGTACAATGAGCAGTTCTTC. Its translation: CASSYGRYNEQFF. This sequence joins TRBV6-6 and TRBJ2-1; D not resolved. Trimming left V 2 bases short and J 4 bases short, with 6 bases between. Per germline, CDR1 MNHNY and CDR2 SVGAGI (reference sequence). This CDR3 has 13 residues.

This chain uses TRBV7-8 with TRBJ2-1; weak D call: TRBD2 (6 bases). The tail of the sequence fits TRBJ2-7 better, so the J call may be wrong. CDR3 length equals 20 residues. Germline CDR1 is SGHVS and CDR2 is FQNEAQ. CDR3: CASSSIPASLGWRGYNEQYF. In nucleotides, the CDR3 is TGTGCCAGCAGCTCCATCCCGGCAAGCCTGGGGTGGCGGGGATACAATGAGCAGTACTTC.

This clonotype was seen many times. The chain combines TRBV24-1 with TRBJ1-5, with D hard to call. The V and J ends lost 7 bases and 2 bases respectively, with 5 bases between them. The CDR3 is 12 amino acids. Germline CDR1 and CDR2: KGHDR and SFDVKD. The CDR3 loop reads CATSSGNQPQHF. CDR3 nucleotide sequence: TGTGCCACCAGCAGCGGCAATCAGCCCCAGCATTTT.

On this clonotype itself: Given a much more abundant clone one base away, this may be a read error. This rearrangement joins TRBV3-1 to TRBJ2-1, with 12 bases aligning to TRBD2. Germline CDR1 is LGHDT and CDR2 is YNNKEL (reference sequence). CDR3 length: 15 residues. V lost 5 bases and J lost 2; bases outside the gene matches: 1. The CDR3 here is CASSWTSGTYNEQFF. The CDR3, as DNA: TGTGCCAGCAGCTGGACTAGCGGGACCTACAATGAGCAGTTCTTC.

The CDR3 DNA sequence: TGTGCCAGCAGGAGGGGGTTACAAGAGACCCAGTACTTC. Amino acid sequence: CASRRGLQETQYF. The chain combines TRBV2 with TRBJ2-5, with D maybe TRBD1 (6 bases). The CDR3 loop spans 13 amino acids. Between the trimmed V and J ends, which lost 6 bases and 2 bases, there was a span of 10 bases. Germline CDR1 SNHLY, CDR2 FYNNEI.

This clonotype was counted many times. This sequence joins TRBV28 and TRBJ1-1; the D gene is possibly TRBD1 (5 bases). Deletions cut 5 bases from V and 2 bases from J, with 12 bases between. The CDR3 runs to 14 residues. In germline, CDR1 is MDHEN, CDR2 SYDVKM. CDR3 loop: CASSNPTANTEAFF. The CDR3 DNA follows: TGTGCCAGCAGTAACCCGACAGCAAACACTGAAGCTTTCTTT.

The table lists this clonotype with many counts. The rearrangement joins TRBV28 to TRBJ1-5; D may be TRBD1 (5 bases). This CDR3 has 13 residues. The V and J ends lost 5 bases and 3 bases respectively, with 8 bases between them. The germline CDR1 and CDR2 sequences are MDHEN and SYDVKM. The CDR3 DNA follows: TGTGCCAGCAGTGACAGTTCCAATCAGCCCCAGCATTTT. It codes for CASSDSSNQPQHF.

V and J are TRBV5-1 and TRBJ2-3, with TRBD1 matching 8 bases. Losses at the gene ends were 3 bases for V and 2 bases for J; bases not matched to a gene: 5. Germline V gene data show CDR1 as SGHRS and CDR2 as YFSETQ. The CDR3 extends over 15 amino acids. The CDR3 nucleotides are TGCGCCAGCAGCTATTACAGGGGGTCCACAGATACGCAGTATTTT. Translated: CASSYYRGSTDTQYF.

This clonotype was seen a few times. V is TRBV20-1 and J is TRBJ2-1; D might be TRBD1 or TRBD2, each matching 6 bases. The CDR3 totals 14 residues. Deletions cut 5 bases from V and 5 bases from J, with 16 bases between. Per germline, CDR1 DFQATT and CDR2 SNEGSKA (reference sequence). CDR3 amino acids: CSAPQGRPNNEQFF. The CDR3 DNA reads TGCAGTGCTCCCCAGGGGAGGCCCAACAATGAGCAGTTCTTC.

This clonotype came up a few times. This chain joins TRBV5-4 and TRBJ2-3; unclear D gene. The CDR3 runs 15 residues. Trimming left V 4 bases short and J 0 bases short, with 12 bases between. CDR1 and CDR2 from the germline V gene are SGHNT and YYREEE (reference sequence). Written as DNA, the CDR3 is TGTGCCAGCAGCATAGCAGCCACTAGCACAGATACGCAGTATTTT. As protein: CASSIAATSTDTQYF.

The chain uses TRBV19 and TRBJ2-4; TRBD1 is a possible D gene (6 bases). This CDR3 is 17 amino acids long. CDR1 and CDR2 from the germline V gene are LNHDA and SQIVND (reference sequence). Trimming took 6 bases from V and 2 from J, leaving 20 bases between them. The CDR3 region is CASREGTSWPTKNIQYF. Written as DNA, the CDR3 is TGTGCCAGTAGAGAGGGGACATCGTGGCCCACCAAAAACATTCAGTACTTC. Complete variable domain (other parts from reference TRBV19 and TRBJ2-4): DGGITQSPKYLFRKEGQNVTLSCEQNLNHDAMYWYRQDPGQGLRLIYYSQIVNDFQKGDIAEGYSVSREKKESFPLTVTSAQKNPTAFYLCASREGTSWPTKNIQYFGAGTRLSVL.